Listed below are T cell receptor beta chains from one sample, sequenced in a study of T cell responses to AZD1222 COVID-19 vaccine. Method: immunoSEQ multiplex PCR; TCRdb's copy keeps in-frame clones and lacks some. The sample contains about 120,000 clones, roughly 90% of which appear only once. Sequencing used peripheral blood, obtained on day 0 of AZD1222 vaccination. The source of these receptors is an adult in good health. Each CDR3 is given with its conserved first and last residue. The D gene is left open where the match is weak. Size tells how often a clone was seen (once, few, many) or the class of an expanded clone, and some rows leave it out.

J: TRBJ1-1; size: -; V: TRBV19; D: -; CDR3: CASSGGGGGAGHMTEAFF; DNA: TGTGCCAGTAGTGGAGGCGGGGGAGGGGCTGGACATATGACTGAAGCTTTCTTT
J: TRBJ1-1; size: few; V: TRBV7-9; D: -; CDR3: CASSPSGSGEAFF; DNA: TGTGCCAGCAGCCCCTCAGGTTCGGGGGAAGCTTTCTTT
J: TRBJ2-5; size: -; V: TRBV6-5; D: -; CDR3: CASTTPGGGETQYF; DNA: TGTGCCAGCACCACTCCTGGAGGGGGGGAGACCCAGTACTTC
J: TRBJ1-5; size: -; V: TRBV6-5; D: -; CDR3: CASVNRDMGNQPQHF; DNA: TGTGCCAGCGTTAACAGGGATATGGGAAATCAGCCCCAGCATTTT
J: TRBJ1-3; size: -; V: TRBV6-1; D: -; CDR3: CASSGAQAYSGNTIYF; DNA: TGTGCCAGCAGTGGGGCACAGGCCTACTCTGGAAACACCATATATTTT
J: TRBJ1-4; size: -; V: TRBV14; D: -; CDR3: CASNQRGGPNEKLFF; DNA: TGTGCCAGCAACCAGAGAGGGGGACCTAATGAAAAACTGTTTTTT
J: TRBJ1-5; size: once; V: TRBV7-6; D: -; CDR3: CASSLGGLSNQPQHF; DNA: TGTGCCAGCAGCTTAGGGGGGCTGAGCAATCAGCCCCAGCATTTT
J: TRBJ1-1; size: once; V: TRBV2; D: -; CDR3: CASSVWVPTEAFF; DNA: TGTGCCAGCAGTGTATGGGTTCCGACTGAAGCTTTCTTT
J: TRBJ2-1; size: -; V: TRBV7-3; D: TRBD2; CDR3: CASSLRASGGNRNYNEQFF; DNA: TGTGCCAGCAGCTTAAGGGCTAGCGGGGGGAATCGAAACTACAATGAGCAGTTCTTC
J: TRBJ1-6; size: -; V: TRBV7-8; D: -; CDR3: CASSPGRNEDSPLHF; DNA: TGTGCCAGCAGCCCCGGCCGAAATGAGGATTCACCCCTCCACTTT
J: TRBJ1-1; size: many; V: TRBV5-1; D: -; CDR3: CASSLAEESEAFF; DNA: TGCGCCAGCAGCTTGGCCGAGGAATCTGAAGCTTTCTTT
J: TRBJ1-2; size: -; V: TRBV11-2; D: TRBD1; CDR3: CASSSSLQGYYGYTF; DNA: TGTGCCAGCAGCTCTAGCTTACAGGGGTACTATGGCTACACCTTC
J: TRBJ1-2; size: -; V: TRBV5-1; D: TRBD1; CDR3: CASSLEDRGLYGYTF; DNA: TGCGCCAGCAGCTTGGAGGACAGGGGGCTTTATGGCTACACCTTC
J: TRBJ1-2; size: -; V: TRBV6-4; D: -; CDR3: CASSDWQGRSYTF; DNA: TGTGCCAGCAGTGACTGGCAGGGTCGCAGCTACACCTTC
J: TRBJ1-2; size: -; V: TRBV6-5; D: TRBD1; CDR3: CASSYLGDSVYGYTF; DNA: TGTGCCAGCAGTTACTTGGGGGACAGCGTCTATGGCTACACCTTC
J: TRBJ1-4; size: -; V: TRBV19; D: -; CDR3: CASSIGAYNEKLFF; DNA: TGTGCCAGTAGTATAGGGGCATATAATGAAAAACTGTTTTTT
J: TRBJ2-6; size: -; V: TRBV5-1; D: TRBD1; CDR3: CASRRDRTERDTGANVLTF; DNA: TGCGCCAGCAGGAGGGACAGGACCGAAAGGGACACTGGGGCCAACGTCCTGACTTTC
J: TRBJ1-1; size: -; V: TRBV19; D: -; CDR3: CASSPLLREEAFF; DNA: TGTGCCAGTAGTCCCCTCCTCCGGGAAGAAGCTTTCTTT
J: TRBJ1-1; size: -; V: TRBV18; D: -; CDR3: CASSPRGGGRIANTEAFF; DNA: TGTGCCAGCTCACCTAGGGGCGGGGGTAGGATCGCGAACACTGAAGCTTTCTTT
J: TRBJ1-2; size: -; V: TRBV25-1; D: TRBD1; CDR3: CASSAQMTGGYGYTF; DNA: TGTGCCAGCAGTGCCCAGATGACAGGGGGATATGGCTACACCTTC
J: TRBJ1-1; size: -; V: TRBV3-1/TRBV3-2; D: -; CDR3: CASSAVPNTEAFF; DNA: TGTGCCAGCAGCGCCGTTCCAAACACTGAAGCTTTCTTT
J: TRBJ2-7; size: -; V: TRBV6-5; D: -; CDR3: CASSYSRQDGYEQYF; DNA: TGTGCCAGCAGTTACTCCCGGCAGGACGGCTACGAGCAGTACTTC
J: TRBJ1-4; size: -; V: TRBV5-8; D: TRBD1; CDR3: CASSLEGTGAGEKLFF; DNA: TGTGCCAGCAGCTTGGAAGGGACAGGGGCTGGGGAAAAACTGTTTTTT
J: TRBJ2-1; size: -; V: TRBV5-1; D: -; CDR3: CASTETQGSFGEQFF; DNA: TGCGCCAGCACGGAGACCCAGGGTTCATTCGGTGAGCAGTTCTTC
J: TRBJ1-2; size: -; V: TRBV7-8; D: -; CDR3: CASRDGWGDGYTF; DNA: TGTGCCAGCAGAGATGGGTGGGGAGATGGCTACACCTTC
J: TRBJ1-2; size: -; V: TRBV6-5; D: -; CDR3: CASSYVQGNYGYTF; DNA: TGTGCCAGCAGTTACGTTCAGGGGAACTATGGCTACACCTTC
J: TRBJ2-4; size: -; V: TRBV6-5; D: TRBD2; CDR3: CASSYSSSGGDIIQYF; DNA: TGTGCCAGCAGTTACTCGTCTAGCGGGGGTGATATCATTCAGTACTTC
J: TRBJ2-1; size: -; V: TRBV29-1; D: TRBD2; CDR3: CSVVRSAGEQFF; DNA: TGCAGCGTTGTAAGATCAGCGGGGGAGCAGTTCTTC
J: TRBJ2-7; size: -; V: TRBV15; D: -; CDR3: CATSARDLYVEQYF; DNA: TGTGCCACCAGCGCCCGGGACCTCTACGTGGAGCAGTACTTC
J: TRBJ2-3; size: -; V: TRBV5-1; D: -; CDR3: CASSPEQITTQYF; DNA: TGCGCCAGCAGTCCGGAACAAATCACTACGCAGTATTTT
J: TRBJ2-3; size: -; V: TRBV29-1; D: -; CDR3: CSVARAASLTDTQYF; DNA: TGCAGCGTTGCGCGGGCCGCGTCCCTCACAGATACGCAGTATTTT
J: TRBJ2-3; size: -; V: TRBV4-2; D: TRBD2; CDR3: CASSQERRGGQDTQYF; DNA: TGTGCCAGCAGCCAAGAGCGGCGGGGGGGCCAAGATACGCAGTATTTT
J: TRBJ1-2; size: -; V: TRBV5-1; D: -; CDR3: CASSPRIDYSYGYTF; DNA: TGCGCCAGCAGCCCAAGGATAGATTATTCCTATGGCTACACCTTC
J: TRBJ2-3; size: -; V: TRBV5-1; D: TRBD1; CDR3: CASRWQGVGDTQYF; DNA: TGCGCCAGCAGATGGCAGGGGGTAGGGGATACGCAGTATTTT
J: TRBJ2-7; size: once; V: TRBV11-2; D: -; CDR3: CASSLGRYEQYF; DNA: TGTGCCAGCAGCTTAGGACGCTACGAGCAGTACTTC
J: TRBJ1-1; size: -; V: TRBV6-5; D: TRBD1; CDR3: CASSLNRGLTEAFF; DNA: TGTGCCAGCAGTTTAAACAGGGGTCTTACTGAAGCTTTCTTT
J: TRBJ1-5; size: few; V: TRBV7-3; D: -; CDR3: CASSPPGTSPRWPQHF; DNA: TGTGCCAGCAGCCCGCCCGGGACATCCCCCAGGTGGCCCCAGCATTTT
J: TRBJ2-3; size: -; V: TRBV12-3/TRBV12-4; D: -; CDR3: CASSLITDTQYF; DNA: TGTGCCAGCAGTTTAATCACAGATACGCAGTATTTT
J: TRBJ2-3; size: -; V: TRBV24-1; D: TRBD2; CDR3: CATSDQTSATQYF; DNA: TGTGCCACCAGTGATCAAACTAGCGCTACGCAGTATTTT
J: TRBJ2-7; size: -; V: TRBV7-8; D: TRBD2; CDR3: CASSPRFLEWASGGRLRPYEQYF; DNA: TGTGCCAGCAGCCCCCGCTTTCTTGAATGGGCTAGCGGGGGGCGGCTTAGGCCCTACGAGCAGTACTTC
J: TRBJ1-1; size: -; V: TRBV7-8; D: TRBD1; CDR3: CASSGQVNTEAFF; DNA: TGTGCCAGCAGTGGACAGGTGAACACTGAAGCTTTCTTT
J: TRBJ2-1; size: -; V: TRBV6-4; D: -; CDR3: CASSVSGNNEQFF; DNA: TGTGCCAGCAGTGTTTCAGGAAACAATGAGCAGTTCTTC
J: TRBJ1-2; size: -; V: TRBV7-8; D: TRBD1; CDR3: CASSSYLTTGGADGYTF; DNA: TGTGCCAGCAGCTCCTATTTGACCACAGGGGGCGCGGATGGCTACACCTTC
J: TRBJ2-1; size: -; V: TRBV19; D: -; CDR3: CASSIVLGFNEQFF; DNA: TGTGCCAGTAGTATTGTTTTAGGGTTTAATGAGCAGTTCTTC
J: TRBJ2-7; size: few; V: TRBV6-5; D: -; CDR3: CASSVTVSYEQYF; DNA: TGTGCCAGCAGCGTGACAGTGTCCTACGAGCAGTACTTC
J: TRBJ2-7; size: -; V: TRBV5-4; D: TRBD1; CDR3: CASSSGQGRTYEQYF; DNA: TGTGCCAGCAGCTCTGGACAGGGAAGGACCTACGAGCAGTACTTC